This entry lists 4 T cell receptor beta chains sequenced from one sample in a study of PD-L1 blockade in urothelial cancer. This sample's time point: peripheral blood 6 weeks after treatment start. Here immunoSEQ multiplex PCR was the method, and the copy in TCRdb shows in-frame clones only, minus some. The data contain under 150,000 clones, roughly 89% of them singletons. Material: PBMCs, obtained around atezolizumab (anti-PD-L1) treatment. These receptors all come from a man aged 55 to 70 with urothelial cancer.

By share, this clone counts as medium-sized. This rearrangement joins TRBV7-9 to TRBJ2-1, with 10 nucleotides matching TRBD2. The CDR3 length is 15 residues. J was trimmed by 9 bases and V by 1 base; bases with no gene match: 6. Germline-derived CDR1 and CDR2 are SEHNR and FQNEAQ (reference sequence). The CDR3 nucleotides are TGTGCCAGCAGCTTAGTAAGCGGGGGGGAGCGTGAGCAGTTCTTC. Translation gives CASSLVSGGEREQFF.

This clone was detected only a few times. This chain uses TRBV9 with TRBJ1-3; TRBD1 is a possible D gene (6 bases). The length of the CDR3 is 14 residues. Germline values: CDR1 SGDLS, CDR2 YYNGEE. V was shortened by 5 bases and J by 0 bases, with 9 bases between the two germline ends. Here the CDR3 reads CASSMDSSGNTIYF. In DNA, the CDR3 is TGTGCCAGCAGTATGGACAGCTCTGGAAACACCATATATTTT.

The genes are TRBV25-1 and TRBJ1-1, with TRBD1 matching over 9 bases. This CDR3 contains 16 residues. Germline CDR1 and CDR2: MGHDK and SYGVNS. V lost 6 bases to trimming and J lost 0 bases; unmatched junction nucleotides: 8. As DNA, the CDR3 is TGTGCCAGCAGGAAAACAGGGGGCTGGGTGAACACTGAAGCTTTCTTT. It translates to CASRKTGGWVNTEAFF.

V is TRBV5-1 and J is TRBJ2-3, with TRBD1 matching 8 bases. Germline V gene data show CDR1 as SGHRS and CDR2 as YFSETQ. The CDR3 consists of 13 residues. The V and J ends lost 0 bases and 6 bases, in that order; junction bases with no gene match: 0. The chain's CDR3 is CASSLGQGDTQYF. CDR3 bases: TGCGCCAGCAGCTTGGGACAGGGGGATACGCAGTATTTT.